A selection of T cell receptor beta chains follows, all from one sample in a study of shared clonotypes between healthy human individuals. Sequencing was performed with immunoSEQ multiplex PCR; in TCRdb, only in-frame clones are kept and a portion is missing. This table has over a million clones, around 98.5% appearing once. Sequencing was performed on naive CD4+ T cells sorted from blood. The receptors come from a young man in good health. The CDR3 runs from the conserved cysteine through the conserved F or W. A D gene is named only where the DNA matches it firmly. Only part of the rows carry a size: once, few, many, or a class if the clone is expanded.

v_call	d_call	clone_size	j_call	cdr3_nt	cdr3_aa
TRBV29-1	-	once	TRBJ2-1	TGCAGCGTGGCGGGGCCTGAGCAGTTCTTC	CSVAGPEQFF
TRBV7-8	-	-	TRBJ2-7	TGTGCCAGCAGCTTTGATAGGACAGCACGATACGAGCAGTACTTC	CASSFDRTARYEQYF
TRBV10-3	TRBD1	-	TRBJ1-2	TGTGCCATCAGTGAGACAGGGGAAATGGATGGCTACACCTTC	CAISETGEMDGYTF
TRBV19	-	-	TRBJ1-4	TGTGCCAGTAGTACCCAGGCTAGTAATGAAAAACTGTTTTTT	CASSTQASNEKLFF
TRBV29-1	-	-	TRBJ2-1	TGCAGCGTGGTCGGTTACAATGAGCAGTTCTTC	CSVVGYNEQFF
TRBV4-3	-	-	TRBJ1-4	TGCGCCAGCAGCCAAGATAATAAGAGGTGGGGAAATGAAAAACTGTTTTTT	CASSQDNKRWGNEKLFF
TRBV11-2	-	once	TRBJ2-5	TGTGCCAGCAGCTTTAGGGGGAGACGAGAGACCCAGTACTTC	CASSFRGRRETQYF
TRBV5-1	-	-	TRBJ2-3	TGCGCCAGCAGCCCCAGCGGACCGAGCACAGATACGCAGTATTTT	CASSPSGPSTDTQYF
TRBV28	-	-	TRBJ2-7	TGTGCCAGCAGTTCTGGAAAGTTGTACGAGCAGTACTTC	CASSSGKLYEQYF
TRBV5-6	-	-	TRBJ2-1	TGTGCCAGCAGCTTGGGGCCCCCTAGCGGACAGGGTACCGAGGAGCAGTTCTTC	CASSLGPPSGQGTEEQFF
TRBV7-6	-	-	TRBJ2-1	TGTGCCAGCGTTTCGGGGAGCAATGAGCAGTTCTTC	CASVSGSNEQFF
TRBV19	-	-	TRBJ2-7	TGTGCCAGTAGTCCCCGGACTTCCCTCCCCGAGCAGTACTTC	CASSPRTSLPEQYF
TRBV28	TRBD2	-	TRBJ2-5	TGTGCCAGCAGTCTCCCTAGCGGGCTTTTCGGGTACCAAGAGACCCAGTACTTC	CASSLPSGLFGYQETQYF
TRBV6-5	-	-	TRBJ1-5	TGTGCCAGCAGTGAAACGGGATTCAATCAGCCCCAGCATTTT	CASSETGFNQPQHF
TRBV28	TRBD2	-	TRBJ2-1	TGTGCCAGCAGTTTAGGGACTAGCGGGAGGGGGCAGTTCTTC	CASSLGTSGRGQFF
TRBV19	-	-	TRBJ2-2	TGTGCCAGTAGTATAAGGTTGGGCACCCAGAACACCGGGGAGCTGTTTTTT	CASSIRLGTQNTGELFF
TRBV11-2	-	-	TRBJ2-1	TGTGCCAGCAGCTTAGAGGGACTTACCTACAATGAGCAGTTCTTC	CASSLEGLTYNEQFF
TRBV30	-	-	TRBJ2-5	TGTGCCTGTACGGCCCAGGGGCAAGAGACCCAGTACTTC	CACTAQGQETQYF
TRBV10-3	-	once	TRBJ2-7	TGTGCCATCACTGCGACACTGAGCTCCTACGAGCAGTACTTC	CAITATLSSYEQYF